Sequencing of this T cell receptor (beta chain) was carried out in a study of T-cell memory formation after mild COVID-19. Overall study findings and caveats: Within pre-infection memory, some responding clones were found, suggesting cross-reactive memory joined.

MiXCR, applied by TCRdb to the 5' RACE reads, yields one record per CDR3 protein. The sample holds just over 400,000 distinct CDR3 sequences, under 25% seen once. CDR1 and CDR2 (germline): SGHVS, FNYEAQ. This CDR3 spans 13 amino acids. V lost 3 bases and J lost 6, with 9 bases in between. The table lists this clonotype with a few counts. Its antigen remains unknown. The sequencing sample was made of PBMCs or a T cell subset sorted from them (not recorded which). The genes are TRBV7-6 and TRBJ2-1, with D hard to call. The clonotype comes from an adult woman who had mild COVID-19 (a few samples of this study predate the infection). Cell type and time point are not known. The CDR3 nucleotides are TGTGCCAGCAGCTTTAGGTGGGGCAATGAGCAGTTCTTC. This translates into CASSFRWGNEQFF. Using reference TRBV7-6 and TRBJ2-1 for the parts outside the CDR3, the full variable domain is GAGVSQSPRYKVTKRGQDVALRCDPISGHVSLYWYRQALGQGPEFLTYFNYEAQQDKSGLPNDRFSAERPEGSISTLTIQRTEQRDSAMYRCASSFRWGNEQFFGPGTRLTVL.